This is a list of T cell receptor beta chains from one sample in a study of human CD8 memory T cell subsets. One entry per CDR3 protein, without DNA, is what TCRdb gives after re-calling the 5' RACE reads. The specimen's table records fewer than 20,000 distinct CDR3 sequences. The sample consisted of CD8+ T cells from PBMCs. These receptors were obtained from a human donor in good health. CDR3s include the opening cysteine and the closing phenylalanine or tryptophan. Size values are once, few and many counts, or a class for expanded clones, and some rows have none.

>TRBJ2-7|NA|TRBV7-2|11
CASSSYYEQYF
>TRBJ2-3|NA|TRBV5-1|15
CASSWITGFTDTQYF
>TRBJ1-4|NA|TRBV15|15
CATSGDRGANEKLFF
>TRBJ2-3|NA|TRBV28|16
CASSPVGGLSTDTQYF
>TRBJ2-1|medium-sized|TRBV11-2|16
CASSLENSLHSNEQFF
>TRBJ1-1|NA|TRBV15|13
CATSRALGTEAFF
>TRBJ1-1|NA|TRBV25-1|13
CASSDGMRTEAFF
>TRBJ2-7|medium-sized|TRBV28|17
CASSLYGTGVPSYEQYF
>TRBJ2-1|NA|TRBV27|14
CASSLDGYYNEQFF
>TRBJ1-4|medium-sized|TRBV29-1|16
CSVEGAGLGANEKLFF
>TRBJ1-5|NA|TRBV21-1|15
CASSKLRGRPQPQHF
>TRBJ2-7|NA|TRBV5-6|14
CASSLTTNSYEQYF
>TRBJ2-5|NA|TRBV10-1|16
CASSESGSATQETQYF